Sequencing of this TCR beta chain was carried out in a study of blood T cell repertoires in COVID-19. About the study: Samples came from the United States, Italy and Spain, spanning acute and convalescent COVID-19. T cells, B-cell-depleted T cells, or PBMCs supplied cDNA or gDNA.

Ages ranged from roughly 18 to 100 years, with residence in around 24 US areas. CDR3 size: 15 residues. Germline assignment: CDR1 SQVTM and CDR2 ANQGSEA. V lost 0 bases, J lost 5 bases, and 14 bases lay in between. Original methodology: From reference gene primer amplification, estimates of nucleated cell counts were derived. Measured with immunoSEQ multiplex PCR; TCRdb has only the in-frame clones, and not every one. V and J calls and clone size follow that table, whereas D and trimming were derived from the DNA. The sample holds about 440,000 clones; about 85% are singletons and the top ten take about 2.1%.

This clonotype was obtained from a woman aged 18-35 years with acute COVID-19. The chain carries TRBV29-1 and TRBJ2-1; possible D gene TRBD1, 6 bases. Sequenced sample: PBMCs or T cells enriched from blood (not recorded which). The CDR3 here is CSVEDLGGRNNEQFF. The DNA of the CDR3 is TGCAGCGTTGAAGATTTAGGGGGTCGGAACAATGAGCAGTTCTTC.